Listed here are 32 T cell receptor beta chains from one sample, sequenced in a study of Ad26.COV2.S vaccination and SARS-CoV-2 variants. Clones were read by immunoSEQ multiplex PCR, and TCRdb kept only the in-frame ones, dropping some. The table includes some 400,000 clones, around nine tenths detected once. Indicated treatment: about 20 received Ad26.COV2.S at low or high dose, single or two shots; roughly 5 received placebo; per-sample allocation not given. Sampling took place 63 days after the first vaccine or placebo injection. The source was peripheral blood, collected in a trial of Ad26.COV2.S vaccine versus placebo. The receptor source for this set is a person aged 18-60 years who received the Ad26.COV2.S COVID-19 vaccine or a placebo.

The chain has TRBV5-8 and TRBJ2-1; no firm D call. V lost 4 bases and J lost 1, with 15 bases in between. Germline assignment: CDR1 SGHTS and CDR2 YDEGEE. The CDR3 runs to 16 residues. For the CDR3, the DNA is TGTGCCAGCAGCCTCAAGCCGACACTATCCTACAATGAGCAGTTCTTC. Its protein is CASSLKPTLSYNEQFF.

This clone was counted ten times or more. This sequence joins TRBV18 and TRBJ2-1; D possibly uses TRBD1 or TRBD2 (5 bases each). Looked up from germline, CDR1 is KGHSH and CDR2 is LQKENI. This CDR3 is 16 amino acids long. V was pared by 4 bases and J by 0 bases, with 13 bases between. The CDR3 DNA follows: TGTGCCAGCTCACTCTCGGCAGGGAGCTCCTACAATGAGCAGTTCTTC. It yields the protein CASSLSAGSSYNEQFF.

V usage is TRBV19 and J usage is TRBJ1-5; weak D call: TRBD1 (5 bases). Per the germline V gene, CDR1 is LNHDA and CDR2 is SQIVND (reference sequence). This CDR3 region has 14 residues. Trimming left V 4 bases short and J 3 bases short, with 10 bases between. CDR3 DNA: TGTGCCAGTAGTACTACAGGTATCAATCAGCCCCAGCATTTT. Its translation is CASSTTGINQPQHF.

Here the CDR3 reads CASSFPSTDTQYF. CDR3 in DNA: TGTGCCAGCAGCTTCCCGAGCACAGATACGCAGTATTTT. This chain connects TRBV13 to TRBJ2-3; D remains unclear. V lost 3 bases to trimming and J lost 0 bases, with 4 bases between them. Germline values: CDR1 PRHDT, CDR2 FYEKMQ (reference sequence). The CDR3 extends over 13 amino acids.

CDR3 residues: CSVEDRNRRAYGYTF. CDR3 nucleotide sequence: TGCAGCGTTGAAGACAGGAATCGTAGAGCCTATGGCTACACCTTC. The chain recombines TRBV29-1 with TRBJ1-2; D uncertain. There are 15 residues in the CDR3. V lost 0 bases and J lost 4, with 15 bases in between. Germline CDR1 and CDR2: SQVTM and ANQGSEA.

The rearrangement joins TRBV29-1 to TRBJ1-1; D is uncertain. The CDR3 runs 13 residues. Trimming took 6 bases from V and 0 from J, leaving 11 bases between them. Germline values: CDR1 SQVTM, CDR2 ANQGSEA. Here the CDR3 reads CSVVWTLNTEAFF. Here the CDR3 DNA reads TGCAGCGTGGTCTGGACTTTGAACACTGAAGCTTTCTTT.

This chain joins TRBV7-9 and TRBJ2-7, with 9 bases aligning to TRBD2. The germline CDR1 and CDR2 sequences are SEHNR and FQNEAQ (reference sequence). The CDR3 length is 15 residues. J was trimmed by 4 bases and V by 5 bases; bases with no gene match: 9. DNA for the CDR3: TGTGCCAGCAGCCCATGGGTCCTAGCGGGATACGAGCAGTACTTC. Protein: CASSPWVLAGYEQYF. The full variable domain, in which reference TRBV7-9 and TRBJ2-7 provide the parts outside the CDR3, is DTGVSQNPRHKITKRGQNVTFRCDPISEHNRLYWYRQTLGQGPEFLTYFQNEAQLEKSRLLSDRFSAERPKGSFSTLEIQRTEQGDSAMYLCASSPWVLAGYEQYFGPGTRLTVT.

CDR3 DNA sequence: TGTGCCAGCAGACGTCCGGCGAGCACTGAAGCTTTCTTT. Its translation: CASRRPASTEAFF. The chain links TRBV28 to TRBJ1-1, with D uncertain. The germline gives CDR1 MDHEN, CDR2 SYDVKM. The CDR3 is made up of 13 amino acids. Trimming removed 6 bases from V and 4 bases from J, with 12 bases in between.

The chain uses TRBV5-4 and TRBJ2-7, with D possibly being TRBD2 (5 bases). V was cut by 4 bases and J by 6 bases, with 20 bases left in between. CDR1 and CDR2 (germline): SGHNT, YYREEE (reference sequence). The CDR3 runs to 15 residues. CDR3: CASSPGTSRGSEQYF. The CDR3 DNA follows: TGTGCCAGCAGCCCGGGTACTAGTCGTGGATCCGAGCAGTACTTC. The full variable domain, its missing parts supplied by reference TRBV5-4 and TRBJ2-7, is ETGVTQSPTHLIKTRGQQVTLRCSSQSGHNTVSWYQQALGQGPQFIFQYYREEENGRGNFPPRFSGLQFPNYSSELNVNALELDDSALYLCASSPGTSRGSEQYFGPGTRLTVT.

The V call is TRBV6-2 or TRBV6-3, the J call TRBJ2-1, with TRBD2 matching 14 bases. Trimming at V came to 0 bases and at J to 7 bases, leaving 2 bases not matched to a gene. CDR1 and CDR2 (germline): MNHEY, SVGEGT. This CDR3 has 16 amino acids. The DNA of the CDR3 is TGTGCCAGCAGTTACTCGCGGACTAGCGGGAGGAATGAGCAGTTCTTC. This translates into CASSYSRTSGRNEQFF.

The genes are TRBV19 and TRBJ1-5; TRBD1 is a possible D gene (5 bases). This CDR3 is 15 amino acids long. The V and J ends lost 3 bases and 6 bases respectively, with 15 bases between them. Germline V gives CDR1 LNHDA, CDR2 SQIVND (reference sequence). CDR3 sequence (DNA): TGTGCCAGTAGTATCTCTGGGGCGGAGGGTCAGCCCCAGCATTTT. Encoded protein: CASSISGAEGQPQHF.

This clone came up once. V usage is TRBV6-4 and J usage is TRBJ2-1; tentatively, D is TRBD1 or TRBD2 (5 bases each). The V and J ends lost 6 bases and 10 bases respectively, with 16 bases between them. In germline, CDR1 is MRHNA, CDR2 SNTAGT. This CDR3 contains 13 residues. CDR3 sequence (DNA): TGTGCCAGCAGGAGAGGGGAAGCAGGGGAGCAGTTCTTC. It yields the protein CASRRGEAGEQFF.

The chain carries TRBV28 and TRBJ1-1; possible D gene TRBD1, 5 bases. The CDR3 is 15 residues long. Trimming pared 7 bases from V and 3 bases from J, leaving 18 bases between. Per germline, CDR1 MDHEN and CDR2 SYDVKM. CDR3: CASKRDRSLHTEAFF. CDR3 coding DNA: TGTGCCAGCAAACGGGACCGATCGCTGCACACTGAAGCTTTCTTT.

This clone was counted once. The gene calls are TRBV29-1 and TRBJ2-1, with D perhaps matching TRBD1 or TRBD2 (5 bases each). CDR3 length: 11 amino acids. Germline V lookup: CDR1 SQVTM, CDR2 ANQGSEA. Trimming removed 3 bases from V and 7 bases from J, with 7 bases in between. The DNA of the CDR3 is TGCAGCGTTGAGGGGGAAAATGAGCAGTTCTTC. Its translation is CSVEGENEQFF.

This clone occurred once. The chain joins TRBV6-5 to TRBJ2-3; 7 bases fit TRBD2. The CDR3 is 15 residues long. V lost 0 bases, J lost 4 bases, and 4 bases stayed unmatched. Germline lookup yields CDR1 MNHEY and CDR2 SVGAGI. The CDR3 here is CASSYSPGGPDTQYF. The CDR3 DNA sequence: TGTGCCAGCAGTTACTCCCCGGGAGGCCCAGATACGCAGTATTTT.

The gene calls are TRBV6-5 and TRBJ2-7; 7 bases align to TRBD2. From germline, CDR1 is MNHEY and CDR2 SVGAGI. This CDR3 is built from 14 residues. The V segment lost 6 bases and the J segment 3 bases; nucleotides outside the gene matches: 8. In DNA form, the CDR3 reads TGTGCCAGCAGAGTCCGTAGGACTAGCTACGAGCAGTACTTC. Translation: CASRVRRTSYEQYF.

The chain uses TRBV6-5 and TRBJ2-3; perhaps TRBD1 as D (6 bases). Per germline, CDR1 MNHEY and CDR2 SVGAGI. CDR3 size: 13 residues. V dropped 5 bases and J dropped 6 bases, with 12 bases sitting between them. The CDR3 sequence: CASSPTGLDTQYF. CDR3 nucleotide sequence: TGTGCCAGCAGTCCTACAGGGCTGGATACGCAGTATTTT.

The rearrangement joins TRBV7-9 to TRBJ2-3; TRBD1 matches at 8 bases. From germline, CDR1 is SEHNR and CDR2 FQNEAQ (reference sequence). This CDR3 region has 14 residues. The V segment lost 2 bases and the J segment 7 bases; nucleotides outside the gene matches: 5. CDR3 protein: CASSLLDRGNTQYF. Here the CDR3 DNA reads TGTGCCAGCAGCTTACTAGACAGGGGAAATACGCAGTATTTT.

The CDR3 nucleotides are TGTGCCAGCAGTCTCTTTACGGGGGAATTCGACGAGCAGTACTTC. Translating gives CASSLFTGEFDEQYF. The chain carries TRBV28 and TRBJ2-7, with a possible D match to TRBD2 (6 bases). V lost 5 bases, J lost 5 bases, and 19 bases lay in between. CDR1 is MDHEN, CDR2 SYDVKM, per germline. The CDR3 contains 15 residues.

This chain connects TRBV5-4 to TRBJ2-3; D is possibly TRBD2 (6 bases). Germline CDR1 reads SGHNT; CDR2 reads YYREEE (reference sequence). V shed 4 bases and J shed 6 bases, with 15 bases lying between them. This CDR3 has 14 amino acids. This CDR3 is CASSPRGGGDTQYF. CDR3 nucleotides: TGTGCCAGCAGCCCCCGGGGAGGTGGCGATACGCAGTATTTT.

The V call is TRBV12-3 or TRBV12-4, the J call TRBJ1-1, with D perhaps matching TRBD1 (5 bases). V lost 6 bases and J lost 1, with 9 bases in between. CDR3 length: 13 amino acids. The CDR3 DNA sequence: TGTGCCAGCAGCGGGACGGCGAACACTGAAGCTTTCTTT. Protein: CASSGTANTEAFF.

This CDR3 is CAISERTGAINSPLHF. The CDR3 region has the DNA TGTGCCATCAGTGAGCGGACAGGGGCAATCAATTCACCCCTCCACTTT. V is TRBV10-3 and J is TRBJ1-6; 9 bases line up with TRBD1. Germline V gene sequence: CDR1 ENHRY, CDR2 SYGVKD. With 2 bases clipped from V and 7 bases from J, the junction kept 6 bases outside the gene matches. This CDR3 has 16 residues.

The chain has TRBV6-5 and TRBJ1-5; 9 nucleotides line up with TRBD1. With V trimmed by 8 bases and J by 9 bases, 11 bases remained unmatched. The germline gives CDR1 MNHEY, CDR2 SVGAGI. The length of the CDR3 is 14 residues. The CDR3 loop is CASGTGLEVPPQHF. CDR3 in DNA: TGTGCCAGCGGGACAGGGTTAGAGGTCCCGCCCCAGCATTTT.

This clone was counted between two and nine times. The chain carries TRBV9 and TRBJ2-2; 8 bases align to TRBD2. This CDR3 has 16 amino acids. J lost 6 bases, V lost 4 bases, and 11 bases had no gene match. Germline values: CDR1 SGDLS, CDR2 YYNGEE. CDR3 nucleotide sequence: TGTGCCAGCAGCTTCCGGGGGGGATATGGGCCCGGGGAGCTGTTTTTT. This encodes CASSFRGGYGPGELFF.

The V gene is TRBV12-3 or TRBV12-4, the J gene TRBJ2-1; D unresolved. CDR3 length: 13 residues. Trimming left V 10 bases short and J 0 bases short, with 10 bases between. The DNA of the CDR3 is TGTGCCACATTCAGAGACTCCTACAATGAGCAGTTCTTC. Translated: CATFRDSYNEQFF.

This clone was recorded only once. The V and J genes are TRBV3-1 (or the pseudogene TRBV3-2) and TRBJ2-5; possible D gene TRBD1, 6 bases. Trimming removed 4 bases from V and 2 bases from J, with 14 bases in between. Germline values: CDR1 LGHDT, CDR2 YNNKEL (reference sequence). This CDR3 spans 15 amino acids. CDR3 in DNA: TGTGCCAGCAGCCGCAGTGGGGGCTGGCAAGAGACCCAGTACTTC. Amino acid sequence: CASSRSGGWQETQYF.

The V gene is TRBV2, the J gene TRBJ2-1; D is undetermined. The CDR3 is 12 residues long. Trimming took off 6 bases at V and 4 bases at J, with 7 bases between the two ends. Looked up from germline, CDR1 is SNHLY and CDR2 is FYNNEI. This CDR3 reads CASSPRYNEQFF. CDR3 sequence (DNA): TGTGCCAGCAGCCCCAGATACAATGAGCAGTTCTTC. The complete variable domain, with remaining parts taken from reference TRBV2 and TRBJ2-1, reads EPEVTQTPSHQVTQMGQEVILRCVPISNHLYFYWYRQILGQKVEFLVSFYNNEISEKSEIFDDQFSVERPDGSNFTLKIRSTKLEDSAMYFCASSPRYNEQFFGPGTRLTVL.

The chain is built from TRBV28 and TRBJ2-7; TRBD1 might be the D (5 bases). Trimming left V 7 bases short and J 7 bases short, with 17 bases between. CDR1 MDHEN and CDR2 SYDVKM come from the germline V gene. The CDR3 totals 13 residues. CDR3 in DNA: TGTGCCAGCACCCTAAAACAGGTTAGAGAGCAGTACTTC. Protein: CASTLKQVREQYF. The entire variable domain, with the rest obtained from reference TRBV28 and TRBJ2-7, is as follows: DVKVTQSSRYLVKRTGEKVFLECVQDMDHENMFWYRQDPGLGLRLIYFSYDVKMKEKGDIPEGYSVSREKKERFSLILESASTNQTSMYLCASTLKQVREQYFGPGTRLTVT.

This clone was seen a few times. The rearrangement uses TRBV7-9 and TRBJ2-6; no clear D gene. The CDR3 spans 16 residues. V lost 1 base, J lost 0 bases, and 7 bases lay in between. Germline V gene data show CDR1 as SEHNR and CDR2 as FQNEAQ (reference sequence). CDR3 protein: CASSLGVHSGANVLTF. CDR3 bases: TGTGCCAGCAGCTTAGGGGTCCACTCTGGGGCCAACGTCCTGACTTTC.

The J gene is TRBJ1-1, the V gene TRBV27; perhaps TRBD1 as D (6 bases). Germline assignment: CDR1 MNHEY and CDR2 SMNVEV (reference sequence). This CDR3 has 13 residues. V dropped 6 bases and J dropped 2 bases, with 10 bases sitting between them. In nucleotides, the CDR3 is TGTGCCAGCAGCCTGGACAGTAACACTGAAGCTTTCTTT. This encodes CASSLDSNTEAFF.

V gene TRBV30 combines with J gene TRBJ2-7; D may be TRBD2 (5 bases). Per the germline V gene, CDR1 is GTSNPN and CDR2 is SVGIG (reference sequence). This CDR3 region has 11 residues. V shed 4 bases and J shed 6 bases, with 10 bases lying between them. CDR3 in DNA: TGTGCCTGGAAGGAGGTGGCCGAGCAGTACTTC. Its translation: CAWKEVAEQYF.

As concerns this clone: The sample has other DNA sequences that encode this CDR3 too. The chain recombines TRBV28 with TRBJ2-7; D not resolved. Germline lookup yields CDR1 MDHEN and CDR2 SYDVKM. This CDR3 has 13 amino acids. V lost 4 bases and J lost 2, with 9 bases in between. CDR3 in DNA: TGTGCCAGCAGTTCCAGTCCTACCTACGAGCAGTACTTC. Protein sequence: CASSSSPTYEQYF.